A selection of T cell receptor beta chains follows, all from one sample in a study of cytomegalovirus exposure and HLA in healthy donors. Sequencing was performed with immunoSEQ multiplex PCR; in TCRdb, only in-frame clones are kept and a portion is missing. The data show roughly 220,000 clones, roughly 80% seen once. The specimen sequenced was PBMCs. The receptor source for this set is a man aged 30 to 45 in good health and CMV-seronegative. The CDR3 runs from the conserved cysteine through the conserved F or W. Each record gives: CDR3 DNA, CDR3 protein, clone size, CDR3 length, J gene, D gene, V gene. A D gene is named only where the DNA matches it firmly. Clone sizes are given selectively: once, few, many, or a class where the clone is expanded.

CDR3nt: TGTGCCAGCAGCTTATGGACTAGCGGGGGTGGTGAGCAGTTCTTC; CDR3aa: CASSLWTSGGGEQFF; abundance: -; len: 15; j_gene: TRBJ2-1; d_gene: TRBD2; v_gene: TRBV5-6
CDR3nt: TGTGCCAGCAGCTTAGCGACAGCCAAGCCTATTTATGGCTACACCTTC; CDR3aa: CASSLATAKPIYGYTF; abundance: -; len: 16; j_gene: TRBJ1-2; d_gene: -; v_gene: TRBV7-8
CDR3nt: TGCGCCAGCAGCCAAGATTCTGGGGACATGTCCTACGAGCAGTACTTC; CDR3aa: CASSQDSGDMSYEQYF; abundance: -; len: 16; j_gene: TRBJ2-7; d_gene: -; v_gene: TRBV4-3
CDR3nt: TGTGCCAGCAGAACGGACAATTCGGAGAACACTGAAGCTTTCTTT; CDR3aa: CASRTDNSENTEAFF; abundance: -; len: 15; j_gene: TRBJ1-1; d_gene: -; v_gene: TRBV27
CDR3nt: TGTGCCAGCAGCTTATATCCAGGGGCGGTAGATGAAAAACTGTTTTTT; CDR3aa: CASSLYPGAVDEKLFF; abundance: -; len: 16; j_gene: TRBJ1-4; d_gene: -; v_gene: TRBV5-6
CDR3nt: TGCGCCAGCAGCTCCGGGTCCGATACGCAGTATTTT; CDR3aa: CASSSGSDTQYF; abundance: once; len: 12; j_gene: TRBJ2-3; d_gene: -; v_gene: TRBV5-1
CDR3nt: TGTGCCAGCAGCTTGGTACAGGGGCGAAACACTGAAGCTTTCTTT; CDR3aa: CASSLVQGRNTEAFF; abundance: -; len: 15; j_gene: TRBJ1-1; d_gene: TRBD1; v_gene: TRBV5-4
CDR3nt: TGTGCCAGCCGAGACAGGCCCACCGGGGAGCTGTTTTTT; CDR3aa: CASRDRPTGELFF; abundance: -; len: 13; j_gene: TRBJ2-2; d_gene: -; v_gene: TRBV18
CDR3nt: TGTGCCAGCAGCCAGCTAGCGGGGAGGGGGGAGCTGTTTTTT; CDR3aa: CASSQLAGRGELFF; abundance: -; len: 14; j_gene: TRBJ2-2; d_gene: TRBD2; v_gene: TRBV9
CDR3nt: TGTGCCAGCAGCGTAGAGGACAGGGGGCTCGAGCAGTACTTC; CDR3aa: CASSVEDRGLEQYF; abundance: -; len: 14; j_gene: TRBJ2-7; d_gene: TRBD1; v_gene: TRBV9
CDR3nt: TGCAGCGCTGGGGACAGGGGAAACTATGGCTACACCTTC; CDR3aa: CSAGDRGNYGYTF; abundance: once; len: 13; j_gene: TRBJ1-2; d_gene: TRBD1; v_gene: TRBV29-1
CDR3nt: TGTGCCAGCAGTGATTTACAGGTACAAGAGACCCAGTACTTC; CDR3aa: CASSDLQVQETQYF; abundance: -; len: 14; j_gene: TRBJ2-5; d_gene: -; v_gene: TRBV2
CDR3nt: TGTGCCAGCAGCCTTAAAACAGGGTACGAGCAGTACTTC; CDR3aa: CASSLKTGYEQYF; abundance: -; len: 13; j_gene: TRBJ2-7; d_gene: -; v_gene: TRBV14
CDR3nt: TGTGCCAGCAGACCCGTGGACAGGGGGCCAGAAAAACTGTTTTTT; CDR3aa: CASRPVDRGPEKLFF; abundance: -; len: 15; j_gene: TRBJ1-4; d_gene: TRBD1; v_gene: TRBV6-5
CDR3nt: TGCGCCAGCAGCTATGAGGGCGGAGGGGACACAGATACGCAGTATTTT; CDR3aa: CASSYEGGGDTDTQYF; abundance: few; len: 16; j_gene: TRBJ2-3; d_gene: -; v_gene: TRBV4-3
CDR3nt: TGTGCCAGCAGCGGGGGACTAATCCCCCAAGAGACCCAGTACTTC; CDR3aa: CASSGGLIPQETQYF; abundance: -; len: 15; j_gene: TRBJ2-5; d_gene: TRBD2; v_gene: TRBV6-5
CDR3nt: TGTGCCACCAGCAGAGACAGACAGGGTGCCTACGAGCAGTACTTC; CDR3aa: CATSRDRQGAYEQYF; abundance: -; len: 15; j_gene: TRBJ2-7; d_gene: TRBD1; v_gene: TRBV15
CDR3nt: TGTGCCAGCAGTTTGGGAGGGAACACTGAAGCTTTCTTT; CDR3aa: CASSLGGNTEAFF; abundance: -; len: 13; j_gene: TRBJ1-1; d_gene: -; v_gene: TRBV27
CDR3nt: TGTGCCAGCAGTTACACAGGGGCACCCGGGGAGCTGTTTTTT; CDR3aa: CASSYTGAPGELFF; abundance: -; len: 14; j_gene: TRBJ2-2; d_gene: TRBD1; v_gene: TRBV6-4
CDR3nt: TGTGCCAGCAGCTTAACAGCTTATTCACCCCTCCACTTT; CDR3aa: CASSLTAYSPLHF; abundance: -; len: 13; j_gene: TRBJ1-6; d_gene: -; v_gene: TRBV5-4
CDR3nt: TGTGCCAGCAGACTAGTGAGCACCGGGGAGCTGTTTTTT; CDR3aa: CASRLVSTGELFF; abundance: -; len: 13; j_gene: TRBJ2-2; d_gene: -; v_gene: TRBV27
CDR3nt: TGTGCCAGCAGCGAAGCAGCAGGCTATGGCTACACCTTC; CDR3aa: CASSEAAGYGYTF; abundance: -; len: 13; j_gene: TRBJ1-2; d_gene: -; v_gene: TRBV7-2
CDR3nt: TGTGCCAGCAAGGAGCATCAAACTGAAGCTTTCTTT; CDR3aa: CASKEHQTEAFF; abundance: -; len: 12; j_gene: TRBJ1-1; d_gene: -; v_gene: TRBV6-6
CDR3nt: TGTGCCAGCAGCGTAGGCCTAGCGGGGGGTGGGGAGACCCAGTACTTC; CDR3aa: CASSVGLAGGGETQYF; abundance: few; len: 16; j_gene: TRBJ2-5; d_gene: TRBD2; v_gene: TRBV9
CDR3nt: TGTGCCAGCAGTTTAGTCAGCGGAAGGGCTGGAAACACCATATATTTT; CDR3aa: CASSLVSGRAGNTIYF; abundance: -; len: 16; j_gene: TRBJ1-3; d_gene: -; v_gene: TRBV28
CDR3nt: TGTGCCAGCAGCAGGTCTCGGCGGAATCAAGAGACCCAGTACTTC; CDR3aa: CASSRSRRNQETQYF; abundance: -; len: 15; j_gene: TRBJ2-5; d_gene: -; v_gene: TRBV5-6
CDR3nt: TGTGCCAGCACCAAAAATTCAGGGATTGAAAAACTGTTTTTT; CDR3aa: CASTKNSGIEKLFF; abundance: -; len: 14; j_gene: TRBJ1-4; d_gene: -; v_gene: TRBV7-2
CDR3nt: TGCGCCAGCAGCCAAGGGTCGGGGATTACTAGCACAGATACGCAGTATTTT; CDR3aa: CASSQGSGITSTDTQYF; abundance: -; len: 17; j_gene: TRBJ2-3; d_gene: -; v_gene: TRBV4-1
CDR3nt: TGTGCCAGCAGTGTTCGGAGGAATGAGCAGTTCTTC; CDR3aa: CASSVRRNEQFF; abundance: -; len: 12; j_gene: TRBJ2-1; d_gene: -; v_gene: TRBV25-1
CDR3nt: TGTGCCAGCAGCTTGGGAGGGGGACCACAAGAGACCCAGTACTTC; CDR3aa: CASSLGGGPQETQYF; abundance: -; len: 15; j_gene: TRBJ2-5; d_gene: -; v_gene: TRBV5-4
CDR3nt: TGTGCCAGCAGCCCCCCGGGACAAGCGAACACCGGGGAGCTGTTTTTT; CDR3aa: CASSPPGQANTGELFF; abundance: -; len: 16; j_gene: TRBJ2-2; d_gene: -; v_gene: TRBV5-4
CDR3nt: TGTGCCAGCCTAACTGGGACTAGCGGGGTTACCTACGAGCAGTACTTC; CDR3aa: CASLTGTSGVTYEQYF; abundance: -; len: 16; j_gene: TRBJ2-7; d_gene: TRBD2; v_gene: TRBV2
CDR3nt: TGTGCCAGCAGCTTCTCGGCGAGCGGGGGGGCAGTGTTCTTC; CDR3aa: CASSFSASGGAVFF; abundance: -; len: 14; j_gene: TRBJ2-1; d_gene: TRBD2; v_gene: TRBV11-3
CDR3nt: TGCGCCAGCATGAGAAGCGGGGGCTTCACAGATACGCAGTATTTT; CDR3aa: CASMRSGGFTDTQYF; abundance: -; len: 15; j_gene: TRBJ2-3; d_gene: TRBD2; v_gene: TRBV5-1
CDR3nt: TGCGCCAGCAGCTTGGTCCCCGTGACAGGGGCGAACACCGGGGAGCTGTTTTTT; CDR3aa: CASSLVPVTGANTGELFF; abundance: -; len: 18; j_gene: TRBJ2-2; d_gene: TRBD1; v_gene: TRBV5-1
CDR3nt: TGTGCCATCAGTTCGGGACAGGGGGGATATAGCAATCAGCCCCAGCATTTT; CDR3aa: CAISSGQGGYSNQPQHF; abundance: -; len: 17; j_gene: TRBJ1-5; d_gene: TRBD1; v_gene: TRBV10-3
CDR3nt: TGTGCCAGCAGCTTAGGAGGGGGCTGGGGCACTGAAGCTTTCTTT; CDR3aa: CASSLGGGWGTEAFF; abundance: -; len: 15; j_gene: TRBJ1-1; d_gene: TRBD1; v_gene: TRBV7-8
CDR3nt: TGTGCCAGCAGCTTCCTTGGCGGCCTTACTGAAAAACTGTTTTTT; CDR3aa: CASSFLGGLTEKLFF; abundance: few; len: 15; j_gene: TRBJ1-4; d_gene: -; v_gene: TRBV7-9
CDR3nt: TGTGCCAGCAGCGTAGCGGCTAGATACAATGAGCAGTTCTTC; CDR3aa: CASSVAARYNEQFF; abundance: -; len: 14; j_gene: TRBJ2-1; d_gene: -; v_gene: TRBV9